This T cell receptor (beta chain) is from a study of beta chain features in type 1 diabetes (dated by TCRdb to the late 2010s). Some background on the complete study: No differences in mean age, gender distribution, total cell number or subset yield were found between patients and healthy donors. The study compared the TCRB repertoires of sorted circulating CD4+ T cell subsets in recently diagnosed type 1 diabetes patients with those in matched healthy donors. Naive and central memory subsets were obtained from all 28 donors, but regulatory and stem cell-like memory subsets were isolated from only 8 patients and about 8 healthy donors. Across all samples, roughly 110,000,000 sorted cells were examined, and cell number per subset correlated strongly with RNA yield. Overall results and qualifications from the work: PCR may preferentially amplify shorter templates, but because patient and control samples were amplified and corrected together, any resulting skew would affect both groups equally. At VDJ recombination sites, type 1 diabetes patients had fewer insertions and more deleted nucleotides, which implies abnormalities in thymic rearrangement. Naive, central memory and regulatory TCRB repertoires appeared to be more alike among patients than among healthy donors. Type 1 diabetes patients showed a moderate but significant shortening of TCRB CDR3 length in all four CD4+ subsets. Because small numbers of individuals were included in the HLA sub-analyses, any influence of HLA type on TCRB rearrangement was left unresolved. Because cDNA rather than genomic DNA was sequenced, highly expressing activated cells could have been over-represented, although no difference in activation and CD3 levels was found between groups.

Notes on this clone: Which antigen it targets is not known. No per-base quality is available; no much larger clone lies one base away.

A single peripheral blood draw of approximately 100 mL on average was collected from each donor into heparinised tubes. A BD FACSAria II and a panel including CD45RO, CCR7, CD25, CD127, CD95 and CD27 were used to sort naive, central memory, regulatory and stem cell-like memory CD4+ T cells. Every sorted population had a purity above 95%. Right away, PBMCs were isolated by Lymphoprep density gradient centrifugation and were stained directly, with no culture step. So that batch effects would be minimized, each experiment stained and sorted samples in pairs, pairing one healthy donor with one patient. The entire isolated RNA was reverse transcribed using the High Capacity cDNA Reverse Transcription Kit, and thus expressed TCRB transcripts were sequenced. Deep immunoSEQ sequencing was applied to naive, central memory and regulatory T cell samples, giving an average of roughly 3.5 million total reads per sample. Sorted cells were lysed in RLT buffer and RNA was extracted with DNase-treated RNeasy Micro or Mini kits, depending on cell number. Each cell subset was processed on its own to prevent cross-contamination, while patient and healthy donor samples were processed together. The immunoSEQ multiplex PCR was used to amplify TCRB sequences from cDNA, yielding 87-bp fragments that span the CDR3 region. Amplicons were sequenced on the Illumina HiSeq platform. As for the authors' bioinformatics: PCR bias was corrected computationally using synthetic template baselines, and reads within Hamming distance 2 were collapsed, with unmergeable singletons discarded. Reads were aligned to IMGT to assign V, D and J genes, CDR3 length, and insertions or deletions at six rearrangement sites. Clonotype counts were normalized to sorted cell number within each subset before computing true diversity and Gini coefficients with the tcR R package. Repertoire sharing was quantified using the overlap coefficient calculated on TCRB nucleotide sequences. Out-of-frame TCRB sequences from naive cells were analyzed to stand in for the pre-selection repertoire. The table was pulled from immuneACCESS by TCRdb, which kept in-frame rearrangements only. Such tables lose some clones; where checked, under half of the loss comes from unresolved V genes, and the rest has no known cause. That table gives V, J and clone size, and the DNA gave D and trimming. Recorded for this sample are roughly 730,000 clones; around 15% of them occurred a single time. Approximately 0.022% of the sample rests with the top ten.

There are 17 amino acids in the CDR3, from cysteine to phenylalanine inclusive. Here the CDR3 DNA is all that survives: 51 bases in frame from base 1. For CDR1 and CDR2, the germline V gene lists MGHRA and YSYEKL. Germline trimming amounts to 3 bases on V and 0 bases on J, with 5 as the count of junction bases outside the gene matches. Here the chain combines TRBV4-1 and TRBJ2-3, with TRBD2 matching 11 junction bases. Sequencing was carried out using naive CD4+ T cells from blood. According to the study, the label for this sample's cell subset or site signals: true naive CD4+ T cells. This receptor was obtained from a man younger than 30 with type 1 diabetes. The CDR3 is CASSHLAGGLSTDTQYF. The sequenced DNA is TGCGCCAGCAGCCATCTAGCGGGGGGCCTAAGCACAGATACGCAGTATTTT.